This T cell receptor beta chain was identified during a study of blood T cells in healthy people across ages. Study-wide findings and caveats: Measured against age, TCR beta diversity per million T cells decreased in a roughly linear manner. Higher diversity and more naive CD4+ cells were features of long-lived donors, compared to aged donors. Strong correlation linked observed beta diversity and percent naive T cells. Estimated diversity across one million T cells was deemed an underestimate.

A second about 6 to 12 cycle PCR used barcoded and J-beta primers. TCRdb reanalysed the 5' RACE reads using MiXCR and keeps one entry per CDR3 protein. Counted here are approximately 850,000 distinct CDR3 sequences, 58% occurring once; the ten biggest clones make up around 20%. On this clonotype: What it binds is not known.

The CDR3 contains 19 residues. The TCR was taken from a man in his thirties or forties in good health. The chain couples TRBV21-1 to TRBJ2-5; TRBD2, the table's D call, lacks a check against the DNA. TRBV21-1 is a pseudogene. The material sequenced was blood. The CDR3, as DNA: TGTGCCAGCAGCGCCCACCCTGAGGCAGGTAGCTCCGTCCTGGAGACCCAGTACTTC. This gives the protein CASSAHPEAGSSVLETQYF.